This TCR beta chain originates from a study of early T cells in non-severe SARS-CoV-2 infection. CDR3 size: 15 residues. The germline V gene encodes CDR1 SGHTA and CDR2 FQGNSA. The V gene lost 5 bases and the J gene lost 4 bases, with 12 bases spanning the gap. This clonotype was seen only a few times. Attachment of unique molecular identifiers was made to individual cDNA molecules. Via MiXCR, TCRdb re-called the 5' RACE reads, giving one row per CDR3 protein. The sample consists of 60,000 or so distinct CDR3 sequences, roughly an eighth of them appearing once. V is TRBV7-2 and J is TRBJ1-6; no definite D call. This sequence was found in an adult who was a healthcare worker with PCR-confirmed SARS-CoV-2 infection or an uninfected control (not recorded which). The sample consisted of whole blood. CDR3 sequence: CASSPELGYNSPLHF. CDR3 bases: TGTGCCAGCAGCCCGGAATTAGGATATAATTCACCCCTCCACTTT.